What follows are 30 T cell receptor beta chains derived from one specimen sequenced in a study of blood T cell repertoires in COVID-19. The protocol was immunoSEQ multiplex PCR, while the TCRdb copy is restricted to in-frame clones and leaves out a portion. The table has 380,000 or so clones, roughly 90% seen once. Sequenced: peripheral blood. The receptors derive from a man between 40 and 49 years old with acute or convalescent COVID-19.

The CDR3 reads CASSATGGLSTEAFF. The CDR3 DNA reads TGTGCCAGCAGCGCAACAGGGGGTTTGAGCACTGAAGCTTTCTTT. The rearrangement links TRBV7-2 to TRBJ1-1; 8 bases match TRBD1. The V gene's germline CDR1 is SGHTA and CDR2 FQGNSA. Trimming at V came to 5 bases and at J to 4 bases, leaving 9 bases not matched to a gene. CDR3 length: 15 residues.

The chain is built from TRBV30 and TRBJ2-1, with 14 nucleotides matching TRBD2. V lost 1 base and J lost 5; bases outside the gene matches: 1. The germline V gene has CDR1 GTSNPN and CDR2 SVGIG (reference sequence). The CDR3 is 15 residues long. Here the CDR3 DNA reads TGTGCCTGGAGTGCGGGACTAGCGGGAGACAATGAGCAGTTCTTC. Its translation: CAWSAGLAGDNEQFF.

This chain uses TRBV5-4 with TRBJ2-5, with TRBD1 as a possible D gene (5 bases). The V gene lost 2 bases and the J gene lost 5 bases, with 13 bases spanning the gap. This CDR3 is built from 14 residues. CDR1 SGHNT and CDR2 YYREEE come from the germline V gene (reference sequence). Written as DNA, the CDR3 is TGTGCCAGCAGCTTTTTCGGCCAGGGTGAGACCCAGTACTTC. Its translation is CASSFFGQGETQYF.

The chain is built from TRBV27 and TRBJ2-5; 9 positions match TRBD1. With 3 bases clipped from V and 1 base from J, the junction kept 6 bases outside the gene matches. CDR3 length: 16 residues. Per germline, CDR1 MNHEY and CDR2 SMNVEV (reference sequence). The DNA of the CDR3 is TGTGCCAGCAGTTTTGGACAGGGGTTTTCCCAAGAGACCCAGTACTTC. Its protein is CASSFGQGFSQETQYF.

This clone was recorded once. The rearrangement links TRBV7-9 to TRBJ2-7; TRBD2 agrees at 8 bases. The CDR3 runs to 14 residues. The J segment lost 2 bases and the V segment lost 5 bases, leaving 5 bases of the junction unmatched. Germline V CDR1 and CDR2: SEHNR, FQNEAQ (reference sequence). The CDR3 region is CASSLGREAYEQYF. CDR3 in DNA: TGTGCCAGCAGCCTCGGGCGGGAGGCCTACGAGCAGTACTTC.

This chain connects TRBV6-5 to TRBJ1-5, with 7 bases fitting TRBD1. The CDR3 consists of 14 residues. V lost 6 bases and J lost 5; bases outside the gene matches: 7. The V gene's germline CDR1 is MNHEY and CDR2 SVGAGI. The CDR3: CASSHGTVDQPQHF. The CDR3 nucleotides are TGTGCCAGCAGCCACGGGACAGTAGATCAGCCCCAGCATTTT.

The chain is built from TRBV2 and TRBJ1-6; 11 bases map to TRBD1. CDR1 and CDR2 from the germline V gene are SNHLY and FYNNEI. This CDR3 contains 15 residues. Trimming took 2 bases from V and 9 from J; bases not matched to a gene: 3. The CDR3 sequence: CASSEPGQGGSPLHF. CDR3 sequence (DNA): TGTGCCAGCAGTGAACCGGGACAGGGGGGTTCACCCCTCCACTTT.

This clone was seen once. V usage is TRBV2 and J usage is TRBJ1-1; a weak D match, TRBD1 (6 bases). The germline gives CDR1 SNHLY, CDR2 FYNNEI. The germline V and J ends were trimmed by 6 bases and 5 bases, with 19 bases remaining between them. This CDR3 spans 15 amino acids. CDR3 DNA sequence: TGTGCCAGCAGAGGGGGGGTAGTCTCACGAACTGAAGCTTTCTTT. As protein: CASRGGVVSRTEAFF.

The rearrangement uses TRBV6-2 or TRBV6-3 and TRBJ2-7; D not certain. The CDR3 is made up of 12 amino acids. The V and J ends lost 5 bases and 1 base respectively, with 6 bases between them. CDR1 MNHEY and CDR2 SVGEGT come from the germline V gene. CDR3 nucleotides: TGTGCCAGCAGTCGTAATTCCTACGAGCAGTACTTC. Its protein product is CASSRNSYEQYF.

The genes are TRBV6-5 and TRBJ2-2, with a weak D call TRBD1 (5 bases). The CDR3 is made up of 15 amino acids. Per germline, CDR1 MNHEY and CDR2 SVGAGI. The V end was cut by 7 bases, the J end by 0 bases, with 12 bases between. CDR3 protein: CASIRSRANTGELFF. The CDR3 region has the DNA TGTGCCAGCATAAGGAGCAGGGCGAACACCGGGGAGCTGTTTTTT.

The V call is TRBV19, the J call TRBJ2-1; possibly TRBD1 for D (6 bases). V was shortened by 7 bases and J by 4 bases, with 17 bases between the two germline ends. The CDR3 runs to 15 residues. Germline assignment: CDR1 LNHDA and CDR2 SQIVND (reference sequence). CDR3 in DNA: TGTGCCAGTACCAAAGAACCCGACAGGTACAATGAGCAGTTCTTC. Residues: CASTKEPDRYNEQFF.

V gene TRBV27 combines with J gene TRBJ1-5, with 7 nucleotides matching TRBD1. J lost 7 bases, V lost 5 bases, and 14 bases had no gene match. The CDR3 loop spans 16 amino acids. Germline V gives CDR1 MNHEY, CDR2 SMNVEV (reference sequence). Written as DNA, the CDR3 is TGTGCCAGCAGTCCCTCGACAGGGTCGAGCGGCCAGCCCCAGCATTTT. This sequence encodes CASSPSTGSSGQPQHF.

V usage is TRBV10-2 and J usage is TRBJ1-6; no definite D call. Trimming removed 2 bases from V and 4 bases from J, with 6 bases in between. CDR3 length equals 14 residues. Germline values: CDR1 WSHSY, CDR2 SAAADI. For the CDR3, the DNA is TGCGCCAGCAGTGAGAACAGTTATAATTCACCCCTCCACTTT. Protein: CASSENSYNSPLHF.

The genes are TRBV7-9 and TRBJ2-7; no clear D gene. The CDR3 loop spans 16 amino acids. V lost 5 bases, J lost 4 bases, and 21 bases lay in between. Per the germline V gene, CDR1 is SEHNR and CDR2 is FQNEAQ (reference sequence). The CDR3 spells CASSPPAQIESYEQYF. CDR3 nucleotide sequence: TGTGCCAGCAGCCCCCCAGCGCAGATAGAGAGTTACGAGCAGTACTTC.

The rearrangement uses TRBV25-1 and TRBJ1-2; 9 bases are a match to TRBD1. CDR1 and CDR2 from the germline V gene are MGHDK and SYGVNS. The junction had 5 bases not matched to a gene; V was cut back by 4 bases and J by 8 bases. The CDR3 has 13 residues. The CDR3 DNA follows: TGTGCCAGCAGTGCCACAGGGGGCTTCGGCTACACCTTC. Encoded protein: CASSATGGFGYTF.

A remark on this clone: The sample carries other DNA sequences with the same CDR3. The chain couples TRBV5-4 to TRBJ1-5, with D possibly matching TRBD1 (5 bases). Trimming left V 0 bases short and J 2 bases short, with 9 bases between. Germline CDR1 and CDR2: SGHNT and YYREEE (reference sequence). The CDR3 has 15 amino acids. The CDR3 DNA reads as TGTGCCAGCAGCTTGGGGGGGGAGGGCAATCAGCCCCAGCATTTT. Translating it yields CASSLGGEGNQPQHF.

This sequence joins TRBV5-6 and TRBJ2-2; D gene uncertain. CDR1 SGHDT and CDR2 YYEEEE come from the germline V gene. V lost 3 bases and J 5 bases, leaving 14 bases between the germline ends. The CDR3 runs to 15 residues. CDR3 in amino acids: CASSWNSISTGELFF. In DNA, the CDR3 is TGTGCCAGCAGCTGGAACAGTATTTCGACCGGGGAGCTGTTTTTT.

The chain is built from TRBV5-4 and TRBJ2-2; 11 nucleotides agree with TRBD2. Germline CDR1 and CDR2: SGHNT and YYREEE (reference sequence). V lost 7 bases, J lost 6 bases, and 11 bases stayed unmatched. The CDR3 contains 16 residues. CDR3 nucleotides: TGTGCCAGCTCCCTGGCCCCTAGCGGGGGGTCCGGGGAGCTGTTTTTT. The encoded protein is CASSLAPSGGSGELFF. The whole variable domain, remainder taken from reference TRBV5-4 and TRBJ2-2, is ETGVTQSPTHLIKTRGQQVTLRCSSQSGHNTVSWYQQALGQGPQFIFQYYREEENGRGNFPPRFSGLQFPNYSSELNVNALELDDSALYLCASSLAPSGGSGELFFGEGSRLTVL.

The rearrangement joins TRBV11-2 to TRBJ2-7; perhaps TRBD1 as D (7 bases). This CDR3 is built from 14 residues. Germline V CDR1 and CDR2: SGHAT, FQNNGV. V lost 5 bases, J lost 3 bases, and 14 bases lay in between. CDR3 region: CASSPYRGGYEQYF. CDR3 coding DNA: TGTGCCAGCAGCCCTTACAGGGGAGGCTACGAGCAGTACTTC.

The V and J genes are TRBV7-9 and TRBJ1-6; the D is unclear. Germline loops: CDR1 SEHNR, CDR2 FQNEAQ (reference sequence). The ends were cut back, 5 bases at V and 0 bases at J, with 8 bases in the middle. The CDR3 sequence is 15 residues long. CDR3 nucleotide sequence: TGTGCCAGCAGCCCCTCAGGCTCCTATAATTCACCCCTCCACTTT. Translation: CASSPSGSYNSPLHF.

The V and J genes are TRBV5-5 and TRBJ2-7, with TRBD2 matching 7 bases. The CDR3 contains 15 residues. Germline CDR1 is SGHKS and CDR2 is YYEKEE (reference sequence). The J segment lost 5 bases and the V segment lost 4 bases, leaving 12 bases of the junction unmatched. CDR3 DNA: TGTGCCAGCAGCCCGCTGACTAGCCGTCCAAACGAGCAGTACTTC. This encodes CASSPLTSRPNEQYF.

The chain joins TRBV19 to TRBJ2-7; TRBD1 aligns across 7 bases. The CDR3 loop spans 15 amino acids. V gave up 4 bases and J gave up 4 bases; unmatched junction bases: 10. Germline CDR1 reads LNHDA; CDR2 reads SQIVND (reference sequence). In nucleotides, the CDR3 is TGTGCCAGTAGTACAACCCGGGACAGTGGGTACGAGCAGTACTTC. As protein: CASSTTRDSGYEQYF.

On this clone itself: The sample has other DNA sequences that encode this CDR3 too. The rearrangement links TRBV6-5 to TRBJ1-2; maybe TRBD1 (6 bases). Germline CDR1 MNHEY, CDR2 SVGAGI. This CDR3 comprises 13 residues. Trimming removed 0 bases from V and 6 bases from J, with 8 bases in between. The CDR3 spells CASSYSGGDGYTF. For the CDR3, the DNA is TGTGCCAGCAGTTACTCAGGGGGGGATGGCTACACCTTC.

The rearrangement uses TRBV29-1 and TRBJ2-7; D might be TRBD2 (7 bases). The CDR3 is 13 amino acids. CDR1 and CDR2 from the germline V gene are SQVTM and ANQGSEA. V lost 4 bases, J lost 7 bases, and 17 bases lay in between. CDR3 amino acids: CSVGFAGAGEQYF. The CDR3 DNA sequence: TGCAGCGTTGGGTTTGCGGGGGCGGGGGAGCAGTACTTC.

The J gene is TRBJ1-1, the V gene TRBV12-3 or TRBV12-4; unclear D gene. The germline V and J ends were trimmed by 2 bases and 3 bases, with 7 bases remaining between them. This CDR3 is built from 13 residues. The CDR3 loop reads CASSLLQDTEAFF. In DNA form, the CDR3 reads TGTGCCAGCAGTTTATTACAAGACACTGAAGCTTTCTTT.

The CDR3 DNA sequence: TGTGCCAGCTCACAGGGGTTGAATTCACCCCTCCACTTT. It encodes CASSQGLNSPLHF. The chain carries TRBV27 and TRBJ1-6; 7 nucleotides align to TRBD1. Germline values: CDR1 MNHEY, CDR2 SMNVEV (reference sequence). CDR3 size: 13 residues. The J segment lost 7 bases and the V segment lost 8 bases, leaving 5 bases of the junction unmatched.

The CDR3 protein is CATSRDIETPINYGYTF. For the CDR3, the DNA is TGTGCCACCAGCAGAGATATCGAAACGCCTATTAACTATGGCTACACCTTC. This chain links TRBV15 with TRBJ1-2; the D is unclear. There are 17 residues in the CDR3. The germline V gene encodes CDR1 LNHNV and CDR2 YYDKDF (reference sequence). V was clipped by 0 bases and J by 1 base, with 15 bases between them.

V is TRBV2 and J is TRBJ1-4; possible D gene TRBD1, 6 bases. Per germline, CDR1 SNHLY and CDR2 FYNNEI. Trimming took off 3 bases at V and 8 bases at J, with 16 bases between the two ends. CDR3 size: 15 residues. CDR3 amino acids: CASSDSSGVREKLFF. As DNA, the CDR3 is TGTGCCAGCAGTGATTCGTCAGGGGTTAGGGAAAAACTGTTTTTT.

The chain has TRBV29-1 and TRBJ2-3; 9 bases line up with TRBD1. CDR3 size: 13 residues. Germline V gene data show CDR1 as SQVTM and CDR2 as ANQGSEA. The V gene end was trimmed by 7 bases and the J gene end by 3 bases; junction bases not matched to a gene: 5. CDR3 DNA sequence: TGCAGCGGTGGGACAGGGTATACAGATACGCAGTATTTT. Translated: CSGGTGYTDTQYF.

The chain joins TRBV4-3 to TRBJ1-2; D remains ambiguous. The CDR3 is made up of 13 amino acids. The germline V gene has CDR1 LGHNA and CDR2 YSLEER. Between the trimmed V and J ends, which lost 0 bases and 8 bases, there was a span of 10 bases. As DNA, the CDR3 is TGCGCCAGCAGCCAAGAGGAGCGGGTCGGCTACACCTTC. It codes for CASSQEERVGYTF.